This T cell receptor (beta chain) was retrieved from a study of cytomegalovirus exposure and HLA in healthy donors. Across the study: The 110 or so validation repertoires were produced on the same platform as the 550 to 750 repertoires of the first cohort. This was reported in a later analysis.

Assay used: immunoSEQ multiplex PCR; TCRdb lists only in-frame clones, some missing. The repertoire holds hundreds of thousands of clones, with around 87% as singletons. The donors formed part of the approximately 110-subject validation cohort, distinct from the roughly 640-subject first cohort. Study findings and constraints: It was confirmed in vitro that three of the CMV-associated chains were specific for CMV antigens. The investigators catalogued about 170 TCR beta chains as cytomegalovirus-associated.

A word on this clone: What it recognizes is unknown.

Deletions cut 9 bases from V and 0 bases from J, with 8 bases between. Germline V CDR1 and CDR2: ENHRY, SYGVKD. CDR3 length: 13 residues. Sequencing was carried out using PBMCs. The rearrangement links TRBV10-3 to TRBJ2-2, with D hard to call. The sequence came from a woman younger than 35 in good health and CMV-seropositive. The CDR3 loop is CAIASANTGELFF. In DNA, the CDR3 is TGTGCCATAGCGTCTGCGAACACCGGGGAGCTGTTTTTT.